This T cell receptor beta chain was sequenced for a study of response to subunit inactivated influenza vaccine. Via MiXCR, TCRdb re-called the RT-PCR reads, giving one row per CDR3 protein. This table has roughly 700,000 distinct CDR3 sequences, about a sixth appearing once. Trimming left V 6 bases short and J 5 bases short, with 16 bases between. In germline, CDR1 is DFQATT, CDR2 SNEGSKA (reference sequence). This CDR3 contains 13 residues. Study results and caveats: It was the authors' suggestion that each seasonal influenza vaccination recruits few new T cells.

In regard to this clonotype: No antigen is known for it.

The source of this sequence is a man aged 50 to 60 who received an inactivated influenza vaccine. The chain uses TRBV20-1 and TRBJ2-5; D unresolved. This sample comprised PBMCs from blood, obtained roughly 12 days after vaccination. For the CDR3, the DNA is TGCAGTGCCCCGGGCAGCGACTCGGAGACCCAGTACTTC. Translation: CSAPGSDSETQYF.